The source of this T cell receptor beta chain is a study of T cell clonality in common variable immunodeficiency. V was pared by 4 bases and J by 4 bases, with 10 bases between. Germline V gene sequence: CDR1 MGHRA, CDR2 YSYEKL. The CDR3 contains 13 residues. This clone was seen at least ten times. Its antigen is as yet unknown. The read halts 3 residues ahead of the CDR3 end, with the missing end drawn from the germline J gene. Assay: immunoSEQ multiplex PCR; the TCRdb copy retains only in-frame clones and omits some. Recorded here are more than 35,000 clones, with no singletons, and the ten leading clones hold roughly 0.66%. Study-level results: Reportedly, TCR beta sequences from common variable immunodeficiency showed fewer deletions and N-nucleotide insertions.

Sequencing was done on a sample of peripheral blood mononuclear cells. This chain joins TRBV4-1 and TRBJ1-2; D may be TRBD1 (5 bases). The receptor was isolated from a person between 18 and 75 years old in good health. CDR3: CASSPGLGYGYTF. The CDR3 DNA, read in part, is TGCGCCAGCAGCCCGGGACTTGGCTATGGC.